This entry features one TCR beta chain sequence. Each participant's cohort was designated according to participant-reported clinical history. These data belong to a study of blood T cell repertoires in COVID-19. Generated by immunoSEQ multiplex PCR, the TCRdb table keeps only in-frame clones and is missing some. The data show some 210,000 clones, with about 76% seen just once and approximately 9% held by the top ten. V lost 3 bases, J lost 12 bases, and 9 bases lay in between. The germline V gene has CDR1 MNHEY and CDR2 SMNVEV (reference sequence). The CDR3 contains 11 residues. The chain employs TRBV27 and TRBJ2-1, with D possibly being TRBD1 (5 bases). The origin of this receptor is a woman aged 45-60 years with acute COVID-19. Specimen: PBMCs or T cells enriched from blood (not recorded which). In DNA form, the CDR3 reads TGTGCCAGCAGTTTCCTGGGGCGGCAGTTCTTC. It yields the protein CASSFLGRQFF.